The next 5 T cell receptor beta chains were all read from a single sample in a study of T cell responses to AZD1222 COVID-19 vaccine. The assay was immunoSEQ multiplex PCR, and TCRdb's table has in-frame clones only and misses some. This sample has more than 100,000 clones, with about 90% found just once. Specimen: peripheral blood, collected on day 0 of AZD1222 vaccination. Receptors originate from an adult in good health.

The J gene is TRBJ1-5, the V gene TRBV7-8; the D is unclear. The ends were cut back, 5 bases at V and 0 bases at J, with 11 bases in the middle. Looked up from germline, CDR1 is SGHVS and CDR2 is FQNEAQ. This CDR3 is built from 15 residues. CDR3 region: CASSHSGYSNQPQHF. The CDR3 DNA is TGTGCCAGCAGCCATTCGGGGTATAGCAATCAGCCCCAGCATTTT.

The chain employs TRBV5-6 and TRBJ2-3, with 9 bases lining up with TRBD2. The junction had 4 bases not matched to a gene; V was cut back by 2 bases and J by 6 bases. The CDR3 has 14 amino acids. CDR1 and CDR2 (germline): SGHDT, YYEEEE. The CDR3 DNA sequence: TGTGCCAGCAGCTTTGGGCTAGCGGGGGATACGCAGTATTTT. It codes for CASSFGLAGDTQYF. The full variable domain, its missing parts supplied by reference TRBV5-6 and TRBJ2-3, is DAGVTQSPTHLIKTRGQQVTLRCSPKSGHDTVSWYQQALGQGPQFIFQYYEEEERQRGNFPDRFSGHQFPNYSSELNVNALLLGDSALYLCASSFGLAGDTQYFGPGTRLTVL.

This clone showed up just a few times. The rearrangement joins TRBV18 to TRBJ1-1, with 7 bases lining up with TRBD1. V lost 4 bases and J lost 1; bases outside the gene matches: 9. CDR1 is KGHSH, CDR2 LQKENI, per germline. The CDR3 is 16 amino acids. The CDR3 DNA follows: TGTGCCAGCTCACGCCGGGACAGCTTATGGAACACTGAAGCTTTCTTT. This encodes CASSRRDSLWNTEAFF.

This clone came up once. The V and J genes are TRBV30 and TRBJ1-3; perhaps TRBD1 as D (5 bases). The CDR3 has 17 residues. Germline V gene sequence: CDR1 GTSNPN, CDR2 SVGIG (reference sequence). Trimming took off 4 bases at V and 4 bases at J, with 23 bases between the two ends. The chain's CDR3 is CAWTHGGIIGGGNTIYF. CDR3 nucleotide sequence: TGTGCCTGGACCCACGGGGGGATCATTGGCGGAGGAAACACCATATATTTT.

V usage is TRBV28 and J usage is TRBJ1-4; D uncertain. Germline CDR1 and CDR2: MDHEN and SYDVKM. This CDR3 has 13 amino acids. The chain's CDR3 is CAGRRATNEKLFF. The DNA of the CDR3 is TGTGCTGGAAGGCGCGCAACTAATGAAAAACTGTTTTTT.